This TCR beta chain originates from a study of radiation and T cells in renal cell carcinoma (dated by TCRdb to 2018 to 2020). For the wider study: The samples were obtained from a clinical trial, where primary renal cell carcinomas were treated with 15 Gy stereotactic body radiation therapy and then removed by nephrectomy 4 weeks afterward. In the roughly 54 samples combined, 4,016,671 unique CDR3 nucleotide sequences were found, encoding roughly 3,000,000 unique CDR3 amino acid sequences. A total of some 51 samples underwent TCR beta sequencing, made up of approximately 26 tumors and about 27 peripheral blood samples. Study-wide findings and limitations: In blood, the top tumor clonotypes increased between baseline and 2 weeks post-radiation and then shrank by 4 weeks, which suggests that tumor-resident clones expanded only transiently. Dynamics of the blood repertoire were not tracked past 4 weeks after treatment. Because no pretreatment tumor biopsies were available, whether clonotypes were present in the tumor at baseline could not be determined. Because the trial had a single-armed design, the trial could not examine how radiation dose or scheduling affected the TCR repertoire.

Notes on this clone: Its antigen is still unknown. One base away there is no much larger clone; base qualities are not given.

In the paper's terms, the time point label means: blood 2 weeks post-SBRT. The sample's treatment or condition, from its label and the paper: 15 Gy SBRT to primary tumor, nephrectomy 4 weeks later. To track tumor-enriched clonotypes, serial peripheral blood was sampled from radiation-treated patients at baseline and at 2 weeks and 4 weeks after SBRT. Every patient's renal cell carcinoma showed clear cell pathology. Genomic DNA for TCR sequencing was prepared using the QIAamp DNA Blood Mini Kit (Qiagen). Samples were included in the analyses only if all quality control checks were passed. Measured from the cysteine to the phenylalanine, the CDR3 is 14 residues long. Of the read, only the CDR3 DNA is kept; its 42 bases are in frame from base 1. Via the germline V gene, CDR1 is MNHEY and CDR2 SVGAGI. V loses 6 bases at its end and J loses 4 bases; junction bases beyond the gene matches: 4. TCR beta libraries were generated from genomic DNA with the immunoSEQ kit, following the manufacturer's recommendations. For library preparation, a first multiplex PCR was performed with proprietary primers, followed by a second PCR in which unique barcodes were added, and bead cleanups were performed after each round. A positive control reaction and a negative control reaction, both provided in the kit, were run with every batch of samples. The final libraries underwent checking on an Agilent 4200 TapeStation D1000 ScreenTape, volumetric pooling, and quantification by qPCR. Sequencing ran on an Illumina NextSeq500 with a MidOutput 150-cycle cartridge, using 156 Read1 and 15 Index1 cycles with kit custom primers. The pooled library was loaded at 0.8 to 1 pM, and around 22% PhiX control was spiked in. In the source study's methods: The vendor-processed data were analyzed in R, and a clonotype was defined as all T cells that share the same CDR3 nucleotide sequence. In the clone abundance analyses, frequencies in each sample were normalized to that sample's 10,000 most abundant clones. Public T cell clones, which averaged fewer than five per sample, were excluded before analysis. An abundance difference of at least 32-fold between compartments was the criterion for calling clonotypes tumor-enriched or baseline blood-enriched. A beta-binomial differential abundance model was applied to find clonotypes that expanded or contracted between blood time points. Tumor-blood repertoire similarity was measured with the Baroni-Urbani and Buser coefficient, and group comparisons used two-tailed Wilcoxon tests in R. TCRdb retrieved this table from immuneACCESS and kept in-frame rearrangements only. Not all clones are present; in checked studies, unresolved V genes account for under half, and no reason is known for the remainder. That table supplies the V and J calls and clone size; D and trimming were determined from the DNA. The sample profile shows roughly 130,000 clones; 88% of them were found once. Approximately 5.8% of the sample comes from the top ten.

The source material was blood, sampled from a patient whose treatment included radiotherapy and nephrectomy. This chain is built from TRBV6-5 and TRBJ2-7; the junction holds 12 bases that match TRBD2. The clonotype was recovered from a woman between 65 and 79 years old with renal cell carcinoma. The CDR3 reads CASSDGLAGYEQYF. The nucleotide sequence reads as follows: TGTGCCAGCAGCGACGGACTAGCGGGATACGAGCAGTACTTC.